This T cell receptor beta chain comes out of a study of tumor-infiltrating lymphocytes in primary liver carcinoma. Out of unsorted whole blood came the blood RNA, and germline DNA was extracted as well. cDNA specific to TCR beta was made from 500 ng of total RNA, with a constant-region primer employed for priming. For TCR beta, libraries were produced by three nested multiplex PCR rounds using slightly modified ARM-PCR. From the multiplex PCR reads, TCRdb called clonotypes with MiXCR, one entry per CDR3 protein. The top ten hold approximately 9% of the sample, which has about 320,000 distinct CDR3 sequences, 55% to 65% seen once. A note on this clonotype: At one boundary the junction diverges from the germline segment, which might be a read error.

Specimen: peripheral blood. The origin of this receptor is a man aged 35-49 years with primary liver carcinoma and hepatitis B virus infection.

DNA of the CDR3: TGCACCAGCGGCCAAGATCCAGCCTCATCGTACGAGCAGTACTTC. This encodes CTSGQDPASSYEQYF. The chain is built from TRBV4-1 and TRBJ2-7, with a tentative D call TRBD2 (5 bases). CDR1 is MGHRA, CDR2 YSYEKL, per germline. The CDR3 sequence is 15 residues long.